These 27 T cell receptor beta chains originate from one sample sequenced in a study of T cell responses to AZD1222 COVID-19 vaccine. Clones were sequenced by immunoSEQ multiplex PCR, and TCRdb holds only the in-frame ones, with some missing. The sample yields approximately 89,000 clones, 92% seen once. The sequences come from peripheral blood, collected on day 0 of AZD1222 vaccination. The receptors were gathered from an adult in good health.

The chain joins TRBV6-5 to TRBJ1-1, with D unresolved. Trimming shortened V by 2 bases and J by 1 base, and 5 bases separated the two germline ends. Germline-derived CDR1 and CDR2 are MNHEY and SVGAGI. There are 13 residues in the CDR3. The CDR3: CASSYGGNTEAFF. The CDR3, as DNA: TGTGCCAGCAGTTACGGCGGGAACACTGAAGCTTTCTTT.

This clone appeared once. The V call is TRBV7-9, the J call TRBJ2-7; D possibly corresponds to TRBD1 (6 bases). V lost 2 bases and J 3 bases, leaving 17 bases between the germline ends. The V gene's germline CDR1 is SEHNR and CDR2 FQNEAQ (reference sequence). CDR3 length equals 16 residues. The DNA of the CDR3 is TGTGCCAGCAGCTTACTAGGACAGTCCACTGGCTACGAGCAGTACTTC. Its translation: CASSLLGQSTGYEQYF.

CDR3 DNA: TGTGCCGGTGTTATTGAGGTTGGAGGGTATGGCTACACCTTC. Protein sequence: CAGVIEVGGYGYTF. The chain combines TRBV6-4 with TRBJ1-2, with D hard to call. V was cut by 11 bases and J by 5 bases, with 21 bases left in between. Germline assignment: CDR1 MRHNA and CDR2 SNTAGT. The CDR3 is 14 amino acids.

The CDR3 loop reads CASSVAGSPNEKLFF. The CDR3, as DNA: TGTGCCAGCAGCGTAGCAGGCAGCCCTAATGAAAAACTGTTTTTT. V and J are TRBV9 and TRBJ1-4; D is ambiguous. In germline, CDR1 is SGDLS, CDR2 YYNGEE. This CDR3 is 15 amino acids long. With 0 bases removed from V and 3 bases from J, the gap between germline ends came to 9 bases.

This chain connects TRBV28 to TRBJ1-1; possibly TRBD1 for D (5 bases). V lost 8 bases and J lost 0, with 13 bases in between. In germline, CDR1 is MDHEN, CDR2 SYDVKM. This CDR3 contains 14 residues. CDR3 region: CASGLGALNTEAFF. In nucleotides, the CDR3 is TGTGCCAGCGGATTAGGGGCCCTGAACACTGAAGCTTTCTTT.

The rearrangement joins TRBV7-9 to TRBJ2-1, with 10 bases matching TRBD2. CDR3 length: 15 amino acids. The J segment lost 4 bases and the V segment lost 7 bases, leaving 7 bases of the junction unmatched. The V gene's germline CDR1 is SEHNR and CDR2 FQNEAQ (reference sequence). The CDR3 sequence is CASTKTSGLYNEQFF. CDR3 coding DNA: TGTGCCAGCACCAAGACTAGCGGGTTATACAATGAGCAGTTCTTC.

This chain links TRBV30 with TRBJ1-5; D might be TRBD1 (5 bases). The V gene's germline CDR1 is GTSNPN and CDR2 SVGIG (reference sequence). This CDR3 contains 13 residues. V was cut by 4 bases and J by 6 bases, with 13 bases left in between. CDR3 protein: CAWTRASGQPQHF. CDR3 nucleotide sequence: TGTGCCTGGACCAGGGCCAGCGGTCAGCCCCAGCATTTT. The complete variable domain, with remaining parts taken from reference TRBV30 and TRBJ1-5, reads SQTIHQWPATLVQPVGSPLSLECTVEGTSNPNLYWYRQAAGRGLQLLFYSVGIGQISSEVPQNLSASRPQDRQFILSSKKLLLSDSGFYLCAWTRASGQPQHFGDGTRLSIL.

The genes are TRBV2 and TRBJ2-7, with TRBD2 as a possible D gene (6 bases). Deletions cut 7 bases from V and 2 bases from J, with 18 bases between. The CDR3 is 15 residues long. CDR1 and CDR2 from the germline V gene are SNHLY and FYNNEI. The CDR3 here is CASNVADVLTYEQYF. The CDR3 DNA sequence: TGTGCCAGCAATGTAGCGGATGTTCTTACCTACGAGCAGTACTTC.

The chain couples TRBV24-1 to TRBJ1-5; D is unresolved. CDR1 is KGHDR, CDR2 SFDVKD, per germline. Deletions cut 4 bases from V and 6 bases from J, with 18 bases between. The CDR3 totals 16 residues. The CDR3 region has the DNA TGTGCCACCAGTGAGGGTAGAAACTGGGTACGTCAGCCCCAGCATTTT. Protein product: CATSEGRNWVRQPQHF.

This chain joins TRBV27 and TRBJ1-1; perhaps TRBD1 as D (5 bases). Per the germline V gene, CDR1 is MNHEY and CDR2 is SMNVEV (reference sequence). The V end lost 0 bases, the J end lost 3 bases, and 8 bases lay between the germline ends. The CDR3 spans 14 residues. CDR3 in DNA: TGTGCCAGCAGTTTATCCCAGGGCGACACTGAAGCTTTCTTT. As protein: CASSLSQGDTEAFF.

This sequence joins TRBV7-3 and TRBJ1-4; no firm D call. CDR1 and CDR2 (germline): SGHTA, FQGTGA. There are 16 residues in the CDR3. The V end lost 5 bases, the J end lost 4 bases, and 17 bases lay between the germline ends. CDR3 DNA: TGTGCCAGCAGCCAAGTCATGTTGGGGTTTAATGAAAAACTGTTTTTT. As protein: CASSQVMLGFNEKLFF. Full variable domain (outside the CDR3, taken from reference TRBV7-3 and TRBJ1-4): GAGVSQTPSNKVTEKGKYVELRCDPISGHTALYWYRQSLGQGPEFLIYFQGTGAADDSGLPNDRFFAVRPEGSVSTLKIQRTERGDSAVYLCASSQVMLGFNEKLFFGSGTQLSVL.

This clone appeared once. V usage is TRBV13 and J usage is TRBJ1-2; D not resolved. This CDR3 has 14 residues. Trimming stripped 7 bases from V and 4 bases from J, with 16 bases between. Per the germline V gene, CDR1 is PRHDT and CDR2 is FYEKMQ (reference sequence). Here the CDR3 reads CASTALGQIYGYTF. CDR3 DNA sequence: TGTGCCAGCACAGCTTTAGGGCAAATCTATGGCTACACCTTC.

The CDR3 DNA is TGTGCCTGGACCGCCCAGGGTGGCTATGGCTACACCTTC. Protein sequence: CAWTAQGGYGYTF. V is TRBV30 and J is TRBJ1-2, with D maybe TRBD1 (5 bases). Trimming left V 4 bases short and J 4 bases short, with 13 bases between. The germline V gene encodes CDR1 GTSNPN and CDR2 SVGIG (reference sequence). This CDR3 is 13 amino acids long.

The chain is built from TRBV30 and TRBJ1-3, with D possibly TRBD1 on 6 matching bases. Per the germline V gene, CDR1 is GTSNPN and CDR2 is SVGIG (reference sequence). The CDR3 is made up of 14 amino acids. V lost 1 base and J 0 bases, leaving 7 bases between the germline ends. The CDR3 loop reads CAWSGTASGNTIYF. DNA of the CDR3: TGTGCCTGGAGTGGGACAGCCTCTGGAAACACCATATATTTT. Based on the CDR3 plus reference TRBV30 and TRBJ1-3, the full variable domain is SQTIHQWPATLVQPVGSPLSLECTVEGTSNPNLYWYRQAAGRGLQLLFYSVGIGQISSEVPQNLSASRPQDRQFILSSKKLLLSDSGFYLCAWSGTASGNTIYFGEGSWLTVV.

The chain joins TRBV28 to TRBJ2-5, with D tentatively TRBD1 (5 bases). Germline lookup yields CDR1 MDHEN and CDR2 SYDVKM. The CDR3 contains 11 residues. The V end lost 7 bases, the J end lost 5 bases, and 8 bases lay between the germline ends. CDR3 sequence: CASTYRETQYF. In DNA form, the CDR3 reads TGTGCCAGCACCTACAGGGAGACCCAGTACTTC.

This clone was found a few times. The V gene is TRBV4-2, the J gene TRBJ2-2; 11 nucleotides agree with TRBD1. CDR1 and CDR2 (germline): LGHNA, YNFKEQ. This CDR3 region has 18 residues. With V trimmed by 1 base and J by 0 bases, 4 bases remained unmatched. The CDR3: CASSQAGGQGANTGELFF. The CDR3 DNA is TGTGCCAGCAGCCAAGCCGGGGGACAGGGGGCGAACACCGGGGAGCTGTTTTTT.

The genes are TRBV5-4 and TRBJ2-7, with D perhaps being TRBD1 or TRBD2 (5 bases each). The CDR3 covers 13 residues. Germline assignment: CDR1 SGHNT and CDR2 YYREEE (reference sequence). Deletions cut 4 bases from V and 5 bases from J, with 13 bases between. The CDR3 is CASSRGPPDEQYF. The CDR3 DNA follows: TGTGCCAGCAGCCGGGGCCCTCCGGACGAGCAGTACTTC.

The chain couples TRBV27 to TRBJ2-1; 7 nucleotides match TRBD1. The germline V gene has CDR1 MNHEY and CDR2 SMNVEV (reference sequence). The length of the CDR3 is 14 residues. J was trimmed by 7 bases and V by 3 bases; bases with no gene match: 6. The CDR3, as DNA: TGTGCCAGCAGTTTCCTCGGCAGGGGGAATGAGCAGTTCTTC. It encodes CASSFLGRGNEQFF.

The chain links TRBV7-2 to TRBJ1-2, with unresolved D. In germline, CDR1 is SGHTA, CDR2 FQGNSA. With 3 bases removed from V and 0 bases from J, the gap between germline ends came to 17 bases. The CDR3 length is 17 residues. The CDR3 sequence is CASSLYSHPGANYGYTF. CDR3 sequence (DNA): TGTGCCAGCAGCTTGTATTCCCATCCGGGAGCTAACTATGGCTACACCTTC.

The chain combines TRBV11-2 with TRBJ2-2; D uncertain. The V and J ends lost 4 bases and 6 bases respectively, with 9 bases between them. CDR1 is SGHAT, CDR2 FQNNGV, per germline. The CDR3 totals 13 residues. This CDR3 reads CASSWPRPGELFF. The DNA for the CDR3 is TGTGCCAGCAGCTGGCCCCGTCCCGGGGAGCTGTTTTTT.

The V and J genes are TRBV19 and TRBJ1-5; TRBD1 matches at 7 bases. The germline gives CDR1 LNHDA, CDR2 SQIVND (reference sequence). The CDR3 loop spans 15 amino acids. J gave up 5 bases and V 1 base, and 5 bases lay outside the gene matches. The CDR3 bases are TGTGCCAGTAGTATAGGCACAGGGGTAGATCAGCCCCAGCATTTT. As protein: CASSIGTGVDQPQHF. The full variable domain, its missing parts supplied by reference TRBV19 and TRBJ1-5, is DGGITQSPKYLFRKEGQNVTLSCEQNLNHDAMYWYRQDPGQGLRLIYYSQIVNDFQKGDIAEGYSVSREKKESFPLTVTSAQKNPTAFYLCASSIGTGVDQPQHFGDGTRLSIL.

V and J are TRBV29-1 and TRBJ1-1; 9 bases agree with TRBD1. CDR1 and CDR2 (germline): SQVTM, ANQGSEA. This CDR3 has 14 residues. After removal of 6 bases from V and 1 base from J, the junction contained 6 bases not matched to a gene. For the CDR3, the DNA is TGCAGCGTACCACCGGGACAGGGGAACACTGAAGCTTTCTTT. Translated: CSVPPGQGNTEAFF. The complete variable domain, with remaining parts taken from reference TRBV29-1 and TRBJ1-1, reads SAVISQKPSRDICQRGTSLTIQCQVDSQVTMMFWYRQQPGQSLTLIATANQGSEATYESGFVIDKFPISRPNLTFSTLTVSNMSPEDSSIYLCSVPPGQGNTEAFFGQGTRLTVV.

V usage is TRBV3-1 (or the pseudogene TRBV3-2) and J usage is TRBJ2-7; TRBD1 matches 8 bases. Germline V CDR1 and CDR2: LGHDT, YNNKEL (reference sequence). This CDR3 is built from 14 residues. The trim removed 4 bases at V and 0 bases at J, leaving 2 bases unmatched. This chain's CDR3 is CASSRTGSSYEQYF. The CDR3, as DNA: TGTGCCAGCAGCCGGACAGGGAGCTCCTACGAGCAGTACTTC.

V usage is TRBV9 and J usage is TRBJ1-2, with D unresolved. The CDR3 is made up of 17 amino acids. Trimming removed 4 bases at V and 6 bases at J, with 25 bases between. Germline loops: CDR1 SGDLS, CDR2 YYNGEE. In nucleotides, the CDR3 is TGTGCCAGCAGCTTCACCCCCGGCCGCGGAGACCCAAATGGCTACACCTTC. Amino acids: CASSFTPGRGDPNGYTF.

The chain couples TRBV18 to TRBJ1-5, with TRBD1 matching 8 bases. The CDR3 runs to 14 residues. The V gene's germline CDR1 is KGHSH and CDR2 LQKENI. The trim removed 4 bases at V and 6 bases at J, leaving 5 bases unmatched. In DNA, the CDR3 is TGTGCCAGCTCACAGGACAGGGCGGTTCAGCCCCAGCATTTT. This gives the protein CASSQDRAVQPQHF.

This clone occurred once. The chain recombines TRBV29-1 with TRBJ2-7, with 8 bases identical to TRBD2. The germline gives CDR1 SQVTM, CDR2 ANQGSEA. Trimming at V came to 7 bases and at J to 1 base, leaving 12 bases not matched to a gene. This CDR3 has 15 amino acids. CDR3 loop: CSGVMRAGVSYEQYF. The CDR3 nucleotides are TGCAGCGGCGTAATGAGAGCGGGAGTATCCTACGAGCAGTACTTC.

The gene calls are TRBV7-2 and TRBJ2-7, with D perhaps assigned TRBD1 or TRBD2 (5 bases each). The CDR3 runs to 14 residues. The germline CDR1 and CDR2 sequences are SGHTA and FQGNSA. Trimming took off 3 bases at V and 5 bases at J, with 14 bases between the two ends. CDR3 nucleotides: TGTGCCAGCAGCTTCGGGACCCTGGGGGACGAGCAGTACTTC. It yields the protein CASSFGTLGDEQYF.